The clone carrying this T cell receptor (beta chain) was seen once. Its cognate antigen is unknown. The data are from a study of cytomegalovirus exposure and HLA in healthy donors. The overall study: An earlier analysis found roughly 100 million unique TCR beta sequences from about 179 million T cells.

PCR used 60 Vbeta primers and 13 Jbeta primers. Authors' data handling: An analysis that came later counted roughly 80 million unique TCR beta chains, approximately 10 million shared. The table came from immunoSEQ multiplex PCR; TCRdb's copy has only in-frame clones and leaves some out. Clonal size and the V and J genes are those of that table, whereas D and trimming came from the DNA. This sample has fewer than 300,000 clones, with roughly 89% found just once. The CDR3 has 14 residues. The V and J ends lost 1 base and 2 bases respectively, with 9 bases between them. Germline V lookup: CDR1 SEHNR, CDR2 FQNEAQ (reference sequence). Notes on the study in general: TCR beta V- and J-gene trimming, according to a later analysis, was linked to a missense DCLRE1C variant. In vitro data verified a few CMV-associated chains as specific for CMV antigens.

V usage is TRBV7-9 and J usage is TRBJ2-7; tentatively, D is TRBD2 (5 bases). The sample consisted of PBMCs. The origin of this receptor is a middle-aged man in good health and CMV-seropositive. The CDR3 here is CASSLDPGTYEQYF. CDR3 nucleotide sequence: TGTGCCAGCAGCTTAGATCCGGGGACCTACGAGCAGTACTTC.